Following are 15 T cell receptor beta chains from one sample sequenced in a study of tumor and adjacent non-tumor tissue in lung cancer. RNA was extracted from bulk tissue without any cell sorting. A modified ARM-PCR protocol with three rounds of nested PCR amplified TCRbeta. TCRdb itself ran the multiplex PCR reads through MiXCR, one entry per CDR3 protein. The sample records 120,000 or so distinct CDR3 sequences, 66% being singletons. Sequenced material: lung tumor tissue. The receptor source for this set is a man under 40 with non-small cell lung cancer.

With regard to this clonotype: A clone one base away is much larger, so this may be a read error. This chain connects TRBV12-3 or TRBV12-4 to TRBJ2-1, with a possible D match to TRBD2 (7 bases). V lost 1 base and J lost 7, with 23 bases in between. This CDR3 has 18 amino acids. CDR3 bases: TGTGCCAGCAGTTTAGTAAAAGGTGGGGGGGCGCAGGGGAATGAGCAGTTCTTC. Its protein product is CASSLVKGGGAQGNEQFF.

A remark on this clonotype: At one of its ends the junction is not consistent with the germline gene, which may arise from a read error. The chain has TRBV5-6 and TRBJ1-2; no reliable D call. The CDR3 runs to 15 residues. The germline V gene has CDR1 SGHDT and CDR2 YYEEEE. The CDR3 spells CANSLDPGTDYGYTF. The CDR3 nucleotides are TGTGCCAACAGCTTGGATCCGGGAACTGACTATGGTTACACCTTC.

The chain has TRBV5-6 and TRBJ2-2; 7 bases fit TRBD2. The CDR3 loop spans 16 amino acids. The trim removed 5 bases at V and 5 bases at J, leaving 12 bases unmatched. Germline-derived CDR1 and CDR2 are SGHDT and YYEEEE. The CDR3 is CASSEPSGAFTGELFF. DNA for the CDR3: TGTGCCAGCAGTGAACCAAGCGGGGCGTTTACCGGGGAGCTGTTTTTT.

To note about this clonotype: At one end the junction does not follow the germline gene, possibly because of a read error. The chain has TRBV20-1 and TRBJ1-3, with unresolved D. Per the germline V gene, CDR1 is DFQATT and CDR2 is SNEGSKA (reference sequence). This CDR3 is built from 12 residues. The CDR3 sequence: CSARDPGDTIYF. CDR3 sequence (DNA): TGCAGTGCTAGAGACCCTGGAGACACCATATATTTT.

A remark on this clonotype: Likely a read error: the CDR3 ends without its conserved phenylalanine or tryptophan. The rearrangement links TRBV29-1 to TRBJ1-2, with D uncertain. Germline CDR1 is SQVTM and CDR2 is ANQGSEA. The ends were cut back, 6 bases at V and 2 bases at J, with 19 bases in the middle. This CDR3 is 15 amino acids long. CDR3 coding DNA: TGCAGCGTCGAACGATCGACACTCAACAACTATGGCTACACCCTC. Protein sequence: CSVERSTLNNYGYTL.

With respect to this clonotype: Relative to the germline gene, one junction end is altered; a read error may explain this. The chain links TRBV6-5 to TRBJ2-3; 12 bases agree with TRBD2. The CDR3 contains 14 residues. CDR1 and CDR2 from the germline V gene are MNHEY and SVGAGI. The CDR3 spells CATRTSGNLDTRYF. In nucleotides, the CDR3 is TGTGCCACCAGGACTAGCGGGAACTTAGATACGCGGTATTTT.

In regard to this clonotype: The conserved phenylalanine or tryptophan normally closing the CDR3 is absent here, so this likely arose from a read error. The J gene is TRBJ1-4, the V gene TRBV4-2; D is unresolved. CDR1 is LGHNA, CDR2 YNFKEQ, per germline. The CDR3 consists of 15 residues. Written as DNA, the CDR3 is TGTACCAGCAGCCAAGATGGTCCAGTTGGGGAAAAGCTGTTTCTT. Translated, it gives CTSSQDGPVGEKLFL.

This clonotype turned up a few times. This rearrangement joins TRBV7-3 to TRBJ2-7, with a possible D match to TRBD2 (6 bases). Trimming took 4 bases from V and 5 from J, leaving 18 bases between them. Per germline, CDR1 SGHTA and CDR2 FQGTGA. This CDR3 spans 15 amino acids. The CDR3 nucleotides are TGTGCCAGCAGCTATGCGAGCGCGGGACGGAACGAGCAGTACTTC. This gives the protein CASSYASAGRNEQYF.

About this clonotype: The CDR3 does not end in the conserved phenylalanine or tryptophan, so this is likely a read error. CDR3 nucleotide sequence: TGCAGTGCCAGCGGGGAAGAAGTCTACGAGCAGTACCTC. It specifies CSASGEEVYEQYL. V usage is TRBV20-1 and J usage is TRBJ2-7; TRBD2 matches at 7 bases. The V and J ends lost 6 bases and 3 bases, in that order; junction bases with no gene match: 8. This CDR3 is 13 amino acids long. Germline V lookup: CDR1 DFQATT, CDR2 SNEGSKA (reference sequence).

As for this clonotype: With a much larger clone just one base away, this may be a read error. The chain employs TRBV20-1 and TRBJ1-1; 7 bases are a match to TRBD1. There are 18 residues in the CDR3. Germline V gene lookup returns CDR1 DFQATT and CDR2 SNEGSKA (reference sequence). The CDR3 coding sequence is TGCAATGCTAGAAAAGGGGGCGGCGGGAGACAGGCGAACACTGAAGCTTTCTTT. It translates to CNARKGGGGRQANTEAFF.

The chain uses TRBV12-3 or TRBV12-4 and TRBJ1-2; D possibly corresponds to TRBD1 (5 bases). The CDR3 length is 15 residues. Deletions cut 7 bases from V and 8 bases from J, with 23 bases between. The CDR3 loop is CASNGWKWGSRGYTF. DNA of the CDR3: TGTGCCAGCAATGGGTGGAAGTGGGGCAGCCGGGGCTACACCTTC.

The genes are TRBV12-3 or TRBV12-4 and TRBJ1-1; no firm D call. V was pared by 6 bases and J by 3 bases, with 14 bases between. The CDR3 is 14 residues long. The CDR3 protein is CASRVRYYDTEAFF. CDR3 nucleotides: TGTGCCAGCAGAGTACGGTACTACGACACTGAAGCTTTCTTT.

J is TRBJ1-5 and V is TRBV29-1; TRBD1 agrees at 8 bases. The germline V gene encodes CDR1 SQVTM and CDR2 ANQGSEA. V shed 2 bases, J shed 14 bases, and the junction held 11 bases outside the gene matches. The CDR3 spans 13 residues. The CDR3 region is CSVETGGSQSEHF. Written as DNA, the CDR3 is TGCAGCGTTGAAACAGGGGGTAGTCAGTCCGAGCATTTT.

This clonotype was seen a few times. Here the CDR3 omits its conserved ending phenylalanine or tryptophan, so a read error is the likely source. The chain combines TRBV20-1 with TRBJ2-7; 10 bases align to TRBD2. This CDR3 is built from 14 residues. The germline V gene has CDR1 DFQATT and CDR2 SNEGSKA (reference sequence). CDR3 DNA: TGCAGTGTTGAGCCTAGCGGGAGTTCCTACAAGCAGTACCTC. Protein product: CSVEPSGSSYKQYL.

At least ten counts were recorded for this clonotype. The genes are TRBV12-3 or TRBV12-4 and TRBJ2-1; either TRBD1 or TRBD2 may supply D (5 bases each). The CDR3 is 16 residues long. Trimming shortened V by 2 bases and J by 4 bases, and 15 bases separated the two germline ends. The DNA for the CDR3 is TGTGCCAGCAGTTTATCGGGGCACGGAGGTTACAATGAGCAGTTCTTC. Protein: CASSLSGHGGYNEQFF.